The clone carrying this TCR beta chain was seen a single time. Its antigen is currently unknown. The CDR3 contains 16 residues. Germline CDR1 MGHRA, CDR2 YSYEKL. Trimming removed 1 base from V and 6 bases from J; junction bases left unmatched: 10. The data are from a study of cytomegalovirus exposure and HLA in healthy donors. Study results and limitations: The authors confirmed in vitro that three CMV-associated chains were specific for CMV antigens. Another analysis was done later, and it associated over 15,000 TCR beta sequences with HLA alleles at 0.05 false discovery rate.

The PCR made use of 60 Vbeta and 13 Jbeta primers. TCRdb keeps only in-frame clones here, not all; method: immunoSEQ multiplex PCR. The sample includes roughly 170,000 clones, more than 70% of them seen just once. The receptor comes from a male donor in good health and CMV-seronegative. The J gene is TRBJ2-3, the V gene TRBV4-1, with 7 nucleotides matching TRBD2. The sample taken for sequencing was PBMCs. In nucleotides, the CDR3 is TGCGCCAGCAGCCAAGTACGGGGGGTTTCTACCGATACGCAGTATTTT. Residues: CASSQVRGVSTDTQYF.